Below, 15 T cell receptor beta chains from the same sample are listed, as sequenced in a study of response to subunit inactivated influenza vaccine. Via MiXCR, TCRdb re-called the RT-PCR reads, giving one row per CDR3 protein. The data hold about 520,000 distinct CDR3 sequences, with about 25% observed a single time. The sequences come from CD4+ T cells sorted from PBMCs, collected about 5 days after vaccination. Every receptor here comes from a man aged 45 to 65 who received an inactivated influenza vaccine.

This clonotype was detected ten times or more. In DNA form, the CDR3 reads TGCGCCAGCAGCTTGGATGGCACCACCACCTACAATGAGCAGTTCTTC. It translates to CASSLDGTTTYNEQFF. The rearrangement uses TRBV5-1 and TRBJ2-1; D gene uncertain. This CDR3 has 16 residues. The germline gives CDR1 SGHRS, CDR2 YFSETQ. The V end lost 0 bases, the J end lost 2 bases, and 12 bases lay between the germline ends.

This clonotype has more than one count but fewer than ten. The chain employs TRBV11-2 and TRBJ2-5; 8 nucleotides line up with TRBD1. Germline-derived CDR1 and CDR2 are SGHAT and FQNNGV. Trimming removed 4 bases from V and 5 bases from J; junction bases left unmatched: 9. The CDR3 length is 15 residues. CDR3 region: CASSSRTGLRETQYF. The DNA of the CDR3 is TGTGCCAGCAGCTCTCGGACAGGGCTACGCGAGACCCAGTACTTC.

This clonotype was picked up a small number of times. V usage is TRBV3-1 and J usage is TRBJ2-7; maybe TRBD1 (5 bases). CDR1 and CDR2 from the germline V gene are LGHDT and YNNKEL (reference sequence). The ends were cut back, 4 bases at V and 7 bases at J, with 11 bases in the middle. The CDR3 totals 12 residues. The CDR3 reads CASSPLGAEQYF. The CDR3, as DNA: TGTGCCAGCAGCCCTCTAGGGGCAGAGCAGTACTTC.

Only a few counts were recorded for this clonotype. This chain joins TRBV5-1 and TRBJ2-1; 8 nucleotides match TRBD2. The CDR3 consists of 12 residues. Trimming cost V 5 bases and J 12 bases; bases outside gene matches: 7. Germline V gene sequence: CDR1 SGHRS, CDR2 YFSETQ. CDR3 amino acids: CASRRGDGGQFF. The CDR3 region has the DNA TGCGCCAGCAGGCGGGGGGACGGAGGGCAGTTCTTC. Full variable domain (rest looked up from reference TRBV5-1 and TRBJ2-1): KAGVTQTPRYLIKTRGQQVTLSCSPISGHRSVSWYQQTPGQGLQFLFEYFSETQRNKGNFPGRFSGRQFSNSRSEMNVSTLELGDSALYLCASRRGDGGQFFGPGTRLTVL.

DNA of the CDR3: TGCGCCAGCAGCTTGGGACTGGGACAGGTTACGGAGGAGCAGTACTTC. It codes for CASSLGLGQVTEEQYF. This chain uses TRBV5-1 with TRBJ2-7; 8 bases map to TRBD1. This CDR3 is 16 amino acids long. Germline CDR1 SGHRS, CDR2 YFSETQ. The V and J ends lost 0 bases and 7 bases, in that order; junction bases with no gene match: 12.

The chain carries TRBV11-3 and TRBJ2-1; 8 nucleotides match TRBD2. J was trimmed by 3 bases and V by 0 bases; bases with no gene match: 7. Germline V gene sequence: CDR1 SGHNT, CDR2 YENEEA. The CDR3 runs to 17 residues. The CDR3 nucleotides are TGTGCCAGCAGCTTAGATCATACAGCGGGAGTCTACAATGAGCAGTTCTTC. It codes for CASSLDHTAGVYNEQFF.

This clonotype was counted only a few times. The V call is TRBV28, the J call TRBJ2-7; the D call may be TRBD1 or TRBD2 (5 bases each). CDR3 size: 14 residues. Trimming cost V 6 bases and J 4 bases, with 16 bases left between them. Germline CDR1 reads MDHEN; CDR2 reads SYDVKM. The CDR3, as DNA: TGTGCCAGCAGATTCAACCGGGGCTCTTACGAGCAGTACTTC. Its protein is CASRFNRGSYEQYF.

The sample holds a few counts of this clonotype. The chain combines TRBV3-1 with TRBJ2-3; TRBD2 might be the D (7 bases). The CDR3 length is 16 residues. V lost 4 bases and J lost 6, with 20 bases in between. Germline V lookup: CDR1 LGHDT, CDR2 YNNKEL (reference sequence). Here the CDR3 reads CASSRSVGGPSDTQYF. CDR3 bases: TGTGCCAGCAGCCGAAGTGTGGGGGGGCCTTCCGATACGCAGTATTTT.

This clonotype was seen once. This chain uses TRBV7-3 with TRBJ2-3; possibly TRBD2 for D (6 bases). With 4 bases removed from V and 0 bases from J, the gap between germline ends came to 11 bases. The CDR3 is 15 residues long. The germline CDR1 and CDR2 sequences are SGHTA and FQGTGA. Here the CDR3 DNA reads TGTGCCAGCAGCTATGGCGGGGATAGCACAGATACGCAGTATTTT. As protein: CASSYGGDSTDTQYF.

The chain recombines TRBV5-1 with TRBJ2-7, with 7 bases lining up with TRBD2. The trim removed 6 bases at V and 0 bases at J, leaving 9 bases unmatched. Germline V gene sequence: CDR1 SGHRS, CDR2 YFSETQ. CDR3 length: 15 amino acids. Here the CDR3 reads CASTPLGGISYEQYF. CDR3 sequence (DNA): TGCGCCAGCACCCCCTTGGGGGGGATCTCCTACGAGCAGTACTTC.

This clonotype was counted only a few times. The rearrangement joins TRBV20-1 to TRBJ2-3; the match to TRBD2 covers 7 bases. CDR3 length: 15 amino acids. Germline V gene data show CDR1 as DFQATT and CDR2 as SNEGSKA (reference sequence). V trimming: 5 bases; J trimming: 5 bases; junction bases outside the gene matches: 13. The CDR3 region is CSAVGSSGPLDTQYF. CDR3 DNA: TGCAGTGCTGTTGGGAGTAGCGGGCCCCTAGATACGCAGTATTTT.

Only a few counts were recorded for this clonotype. The chain uses TRBV9 and TRBJ2-3, with 7 bases aligning to TRBD2. The germline CDR1 and CDR2 sequences are SGDLS and YYNGEE. The CDR3 has 16 residues. V was pared by 4 bases and J by 0 bases, with 8 bases of the junction left unmatched. CDR3 sequence reads: CASSPQTSSSTDTQYF. The CDR3 DNA reads as TGTGCCAGCAGCCCCCAGACTAGCAGCAGCACAGATACGCAGTATTTT.

In this sample, this clonotype turned up a few times. V gene TRBV5-6 combines with J gene TRBJ1-1, with D hard to call. Trimming took off 4 bases at V and 1 base at J, with 11 bases between the two ends. Germline V lookup: CDR1 SGHDT, CDR2 YYEEEE. The CDR3 covers 14 residues. This CDR3 reads CASSRFAGNTEAFF. The CDR3 DNA sequence: TGTGCCAGCAGCCGATTTGCAGGGAACACTGAAGCTTTCTTT.

In its sample, this clonotype was seen a few times. This sequence joins TRBV7-2 and TRBJ2-1; no clear D gene. Germline V CDR1 and CDR2: SGHTA, FQGNSA. This CDR3 is built from 16 residues. V was clipped by 3 bases and J by 0 bases, with 12 bases between them. DNA of the CDR3: TGTGCCAGCAGCTTCAGGCGGTTGAGCTCCTACAATGAGCAGTTCTTC. Residues: CASSFRRLSSYNEQFF.

In this sample, this clonotype turned up many times. V usage is TRBV29-1 and J usage is TRBJ2-7, with 9 bases identical to TRBD1. CDR3 length: 13 residues. Germline V gene data show CDR1 as SQVTM and CDR2 as ANQGSEA. Trimming removed 7 bases from V and 6 bases from J; junction bases left unmatched: 10. The DNA of the CDR3 is TGCAGCGCAACCGGGACAGGGTCTGTCGAGCAGTACTTC. As protein: CSATGTGSVEQYF.